The clone carrying this TCR beta chain was picked up a small number of times. The CDR3 runs to 13 residues. V lost 7 bases to trimming and J lost 1 base, with 9 bases between them. Indicated time point: patch test 1, 2 weeks after DPC sensitization. Sample treatment: therapeutic diphenylcyclopropenone sensitization with weekly scalp DPC. Whole blood that had not been fractionated was the source of extracted total RNA. The data stem from a study of human T cells and chemical hapten exposure. Individual cDNA molecules in this library carried unique molecular identifiers. MiXCR, applied by TCRdb to the RACE reads, yields one record per CDR3 protein. The repertoire holds around 120,000 distinct CDR3 sequences, with roughly 13% as singletons.

The material was whole blood, obtained in connection with sensitization to the hapten diphenylcyclopropenone (DPC). This receptor was taken from a man between 18 and 29 years old with alopecia areata. Some clones in this sample may be carry-over from other donors' samples. The chain recombines TRBV12-3 or TRBV12-4 with TRBJ2-3; no clear D. In nucleotides, the CDR3 is TGTGCCAGCACCCCGGAAGGCACAGATACGCAGTATTTT. Protein product: CASTPEGTDTQYF.